This TCR beta chain was observed in a study of breast tumors, draining lymph nodes, adjacent tissues (dated by TCRdb to 2016 to 2017). Looking at the study overall: TCR beta repertoires were compared across tumor, adjacent nontumor tissue and axillary lymph nodes obtained from breast cancer patients. The study was designed to assess the relationships and possible T-cell exchange between tumor, surrounding tissue and draining lymph node repertoires in human breast cancer. What the research found in general, with its limitations: The data were judged consistent with most tumor T cells deriving from the lymph node and then expanding within tumor tissue. Rather than being directly demonstrated, the conclusion that tumor T cells originate in lymph nodes was presented as consistent with a hypothesis. In luminal-like breast cancer, tumor and nontumor tissue repertoires resembled each other significantly more than in basal-like breast cancer. Tumors showed preferential V and J gene usage, and their T-cell repertoire diversity fell below that of lymph nodes yet above that of nontumor tissue.

Notes on this clonotype: The antigen it binds to is not known. At one boundary the junction diverges from the germline segment, which might be a read error.

CDR1 and CDR2 were assigned from the germline V gene as MNHEY and SVGAGI. Taken from cysteine to phenylalanine, the CDR3 has 18 residues. Just the 54-base CDR3 DNA is kept, in frame starting at base 1. The lymph node samples were taken from the axillary draining lymph nodes of breast cancer patients. Sequencing was carried out with an Illumina HiSeq 2000. Multiplex PCR amplification was used to generate the TCR beta chain libraries. The amplified TCR beta chain products were analyzed by high-throughput sequencing. TCRdb ran its own pipeline on the public reads, namely fastp trimming at Q25 and MiXCR clone calling, and kept in-frame beta chains. Rows are unified per CDR3 protein, each entry keeping the most common DNA and genes. A total of 250,000 or so distinct CDR3 sequences appear in this sample, roughly 31% of them only once. Together, the top ten hold roughly 1.2% of the sample.

This sequence uses TRBV6-5 and TRBJ2-6; D gene: possibly TRBD2, on 6 matching bases. This sequence originates from a female donor with breast cancer. Some clones in this sample may be carry-over from other donors' samples. The material sequenced was axillary lymph node tissue. The DNA reads as follows: TGTGCCGGCAGTTACTTTAGCGGCTACGCCTCTGGGGCCAACGTCCTGACTTTC. The resulting protein is CAGSYFSGYASGANVLTF.